The 21 T cell receptor beta chains given below trace back to one sample, sequenced in a study of cytomegalovirus exposure and HLA in healthy donors. This PCR relied on a set of 60 Vbeta primers and 13 Jbeta primers. Here immunoSEQ multiplex PCR was the method, and the copy in TCRdb shows in-frame clones only, minus some. This table holds over 100,000 clones, roughly 79% found once. The source material was PBMCs. All receptors derive from a woman aged 50 to 65 in good health and CMV-seropositive.

The genes are TRBV7-3 and TRBJ2-1; maybe TRBD2 (5 bases). Germline V gene data show CDR1 as SGHTA and CDR2 as FQGTGA. With 5 bases removed from V and 4 bases from J, the gap between germline ends came to 15 bases. CDR3 length equals 15 residues. This CDR3 reads CASSLLAAPYNEQFF. Written as DNA, the CDR3 is TGTGCCAGCAGCCTCCTAGCAGCCCCTTACAATGAGCAGTTCTTC.

The CDR3 sequence is CASSLSGDLVETQYF. CDR3 DNA sequence: TGTGCCAGCAGTTTATCGGGGGACCTCGTAGAGACCCAGTACTTC. The chain uses TRBV28 and TRBJ2-5; perhaps TRBD2 as D (6 bases). CDR1 and CDR2 from the germline V gene are MDHEN and SYDVKM. The V gene lost 1 base and the J gene lost 4 bases, with 13 bases spanning the gap. The CDR3 contains 15 residues.

The rearrangement uses TRBV19 and TRBJ2-1; D possibly corresponds to TRBD1 (5 bases). Germline V lookup: CDR1 LNHDA, CDR2 SQIVND (reference sequence). The CDR3 runs to 12 residues. Trimming pared 1 base from V and 8 bases from J, leaving 6 bases between. In DNA, the CDR3 is TGTGCCAGTAGTATAGGACAGTATGAGCAGTTCTTC. Amino acid sequence: CASSIGQYEQFF.

This chain uses TRBV2 with TRBJ2-2; TRBD1 agrees at 7 bases. The CDR3 runs to 15 residues. J gave up 4 bases and V 5 bases, and 7 bases lay outside the gene matches. CDR1 SNHLY and CDR2 FYNNEI come from the germline V gene. Here the CDR3 DNA reads TGTGCCAGCAGTAAAGGGACAGCTGGCACCGGGGAGCTGTTTTTT. Translation gives CASSKGTAGTGELFF.

The rearrangement links TRBV9 to TRBJ1-2; D possibly corresponds to TRBD1 (5 bases). Germline CDR1 is SGDLS and CDR2 is YYNGEE. Between the trimmed V and J ends, which lost 4 bases and 4 bases, there was a span of 17 bases. There are 15 residues in the CDR3. The CDR3 coding sequence is TGTGCCAGCAGCCCGGGGGTGGTAAAAGGCTATGGCTACACCTTC. Its translation: CASSPGVVKGYGYTF.

The J gene is TRBJ2-5, the V gene TRBV5-1, with D possibly matching TRBD2 (6 bases). Looked up from germline, CDR1 is SGHRS and CDR2 is YFSETQ. The CDR3 consists of 14 residues. Trimming removed 4 bases at V and 2 bases at J, with 12 bases between. This CDR3 reads CASSETSLQETQYF. In DNA form, the CDR3 reads TGCGCCAGCAGCGAAACTAGCTTACAAGAGACCCAGTACTTC.

This chain links TRBV29-1 with TRBJ1-5; a weak D match, TRBD1 (5 bases). Germline-derived CDR1 and CDR2 are SQVTM and ANQGSEA. The length of the CDR3 is 12 residues. V lost 4 bases to trimming and J lost 7 bases, with 11 bases between them. DNA for the CDR3: TGCAGCGTTGCCCAGGAGGGGCAGCCCCAGCATTTT. The encoded protein is CSVAQEGQPQHF.

The CDR3 spells CASTGWANTDTQYF. CDR3 sequence (DNA): TGTGCCAGCACCGGCTGGGCTAACACAGATACGCAGTATTTT. The rearrangement links TRBV7-9 to TRBJ2-3, with D uncertain. In germline, CDR1 is SEHNR, CDR2 FQNEAQ (reference sequence). The CDR3 runs 14 residues. The V end was cut by 7 bases, the J end by 2 bases, with 13 bases between.

The chain links TRBV5-5 to TRBJ2-7, with a weak D call TRBD2 (6 bases). Germline assignment: CDR1 SGHKS and CDR2 YYEKEE (reference sequence). The V end lost 4 bases, the J end lost 4 bases, and 27 bases lay between the germline ends. The CDR3 totals 18 residues. DNA for the CDR3: TGTGCCAGCAGCCCCCGACGGGGAGGTTCAGGGAAAGGATACGAGCAGTACTTC. It specifies CASSPRRGGSGKGYEQYF.

V and J are TRBV18 and TRBJ2-2, with 7 bases fitting TRBD1. J lost 6 bases, V lost 2 bases, and 9 bases had no gene match. Germline V lookup: CDR1 KGHSH, CDR2 LQKENI. The CDR3 has 16 amino acids. CDR3 nucleotides: TGTGCCAGCTCACCATTTTACAGGGGCAGCGCCGGGGAGCTGTTTTTT. It yields the protein CASSPFYRGSAGELFF.

The rearrangement joins TRBV19 to TRBJ2-2; TRBD1 matches at 9 bases. The CDR3 runs to 15 residues. Unmatched junction bases numbered 2, after V lost 2 bases and J lost 4 bases. Germline assignment: CDR1 LNHDA and CDR2 SQIVND (reference sequence). DNA of the CDR3: TGTGCCAGTAGTATACGACAGGGGGTCACCGGGGAGCTGTTTTTT. It specifies CASSIRQGVTGELFF.

This clone has a handful of counts. The chain links TRBV5-1 to TRBJ2-2, with D possibly matching TRBD2 (5 bases). Trimming shortened V by 0 bases and J by 1 base, and 7 bases separated the two germline ends. CDR3 length equals 15 residues. The germline V gene encodes CDR1 SGHRS and CDR2 YFSETQ. The CDR3 coding sequence is TGCGCCAGCAGCTTGGATGAGGGGAACACCGGGGAGCTGTTTTTT. Protein sequence: CASSLDEGNTGELFF.

The rearrangement links TRBV12-5 to TRBJ1-4; 10 bases align to TRBD1. The ends lost 1 base at V and 8 bases at J; junction bases unmatched: 7. The CDR3 loop spans 16 amino acids. In germline, CDR1 is LGHNT, CDR2 FRNRAP. The CDR3, as DNA: TGTGCTAGTGGTTTGGCCTCCGGGACAGGGGAGGAAAAACTGTTTTTT. Its translation: CASGLASGTGEEKLFF.

The chain has TRBV14 and TRBJ2-1, with 9 positions matching TRBD2. Germline CDR1 is SGHDN and CDR2 is FVKESK. V lost 3 bases, J lost 5 bases, and 5 bases stayed unmatched. The CDR3 has 15 residues. The CDR3 coding sequence is TGTGCCAGCAGCCAGGTACTAGCGGGTAACAATGAGCAGTTCTTC. It codes for CASSQVLAGNNEQFF.

The chain joins TRBV5-4 to TRBJ2-1, with TRBD2 identical over 9 bases. The trim removed 4 bases at V and 2 bases at J, leaving 7 bases unmatched. The CDR3 covers 16 residues. Per germline, CDR1 SGHNT and CDR2 YYREEE (reference sequence). The CDR3 bases are TGTGCCAGCAGCGCCCCTCGCGGGGGGGCCTACAATGAGCAGTTCTTC. Translating it yields CASSAPRGGAYNEQFF.

This clone appeared a single time. The chain has TRBV7-2 and TRBJ2-7, with 7 nucleotides matching TRBD2. V shed 1 base and J 1 base; nucleotides not matched to a gene: 4. There are 15 residues in the CDR3. CDR1 and CDR2 (germline): SGHTA, FQGNSA. In nucleotides, the CDR3 is TGTGCCAGCAGCTTAGGCGGGAGCGATTCCTACGAGCAGTACTTC. Translating gives CASSLGGSDSYEQYF.

This chain joins TRBV5-5 and TRBJ2-5; 12 bases are shared with TRBD2. Trimming at V came to 2 bases and at J to 4 bases, leaving 9 bases not matched to a gene. This CDR3 is built from 17 residues. Germline V gene sequence: CDR1 SGHKS, CDR2 YYEKEE (reference sequence). CDR3 in amino acids: CASSFTSGGWTLETQYF. The CDR3 region has the DNA TGTGCCAGCAGCTTTACTAGCGGGGGGTGGACCCTAGAGACCCAGTACTTC. Full variable domain (remainder filled in from reference TRBV5-5 and TRBJ2-5): DAGVTQSPTHLIKTRGQQVTLRCSPISGHKSVSWYQQVLGQGPQFIFQYYEKEERGRGNFPDRFSARQFPNYSSELNVNALLLGDSALYLCASSFTSGGWTLETQYFGPGTRLLVL.

The rearrangement joins TRBV18 to TRBJ2-7; perhaps TRBD1 as D (6 bases). The V gene lost 3 bases and the J gene lost 2 bases, with 14 bases spanning the gap. The CDR3 totals 15 residues. Germline assignment: CDR1 KGHSH and CDR2 LQKENI. The CDR3 DNA follows: TGTGCCAGCTCACCGACCCAGGGGATGGCCTACGAGCAGTACTTC. Its translation: CASSPTQGMAYEQYF. The full variable domain, in which reference TRBV18 and TRBJ2-7 provide the parts outside the CDR3, is NAGVMQNPRHLVRRRGQEARLRCSPMKGHSHVYWYRQLPEEGLKFMVYLQKENIIDESGMPKERFSAEFPKEGPSILRIQQVVRGDSAAYFCASSPTQGMAYEQYFGPGTRLTVT.

A word on this clone: At one boundary the junction diverges from the germline segment, which might be a read error. The rearrangement uses TRBV7-9 and TRBJ2-1; 10 bases map to TRBD2. The germline gives CDR1 SEHNR, CDR2 FQNEAQ (reference sequence). This CDR3 has 18 residues. Written as DNA, the CDR3 is TGTTCCAGCAGCTTACCACCCAGACTAGCGGGTATTAGGGATGAGCAGTTCTTC. Translation gives CSSSLPPRLAGIRDEQFF.

This clone has just a few counts. The chain links TRBV15 to TRBJ2-5, with TRBD2 matching 7 bases. The CDR3 has 14 residues. Germline lookup yields CDR1 LNHNV and CDR2 YYDKDF (reference sequence). V lost 5 bases to trimming and J lost 4 bases; unmatched junction nucleotides: 7. The CDR3 here is CATSGRSGAETQYF. For the CDR3, the DNA is TGTGCCACCAGCGGACGGAGCGGGGCAGAGACCCAGTACTTC.

J is TRBJ1-2 and V is TRBV19; D possibly corresponds to TRBD1 (6 bases). Germline V CDR1 and CDR2: LNHDA, SQIVND (reference sequence). V lost 1 base to trimming and J lost 10 bases, with 16 bases between them. The CDR3 sequence is 14 residues long. The CDR3 is CASSIVRDTATYTF. The DNA for the CDR3 is TGTGCCAGTAGTATAGTACGGGACACCGCAACCTACACCTTC.